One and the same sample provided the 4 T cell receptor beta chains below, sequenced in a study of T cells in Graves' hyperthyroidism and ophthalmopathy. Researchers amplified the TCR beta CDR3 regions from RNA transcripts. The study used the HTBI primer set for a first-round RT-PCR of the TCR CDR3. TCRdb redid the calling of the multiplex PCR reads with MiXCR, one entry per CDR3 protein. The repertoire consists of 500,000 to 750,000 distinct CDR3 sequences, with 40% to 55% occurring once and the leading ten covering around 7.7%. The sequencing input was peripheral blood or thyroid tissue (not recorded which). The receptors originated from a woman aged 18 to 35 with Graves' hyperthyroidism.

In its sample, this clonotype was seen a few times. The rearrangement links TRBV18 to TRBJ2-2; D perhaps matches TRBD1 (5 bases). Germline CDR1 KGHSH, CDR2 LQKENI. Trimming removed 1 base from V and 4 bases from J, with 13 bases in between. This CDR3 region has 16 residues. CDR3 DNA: TGTGCCAGCTCACCACTATCAGGGCACGGCACCGGGGAGCTGTTTTTT. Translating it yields CASSPLSGHGTGELFF.

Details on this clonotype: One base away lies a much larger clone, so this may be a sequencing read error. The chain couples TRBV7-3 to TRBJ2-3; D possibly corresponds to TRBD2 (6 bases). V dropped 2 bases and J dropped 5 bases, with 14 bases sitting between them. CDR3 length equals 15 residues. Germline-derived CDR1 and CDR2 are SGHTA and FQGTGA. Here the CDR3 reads CASSLVGGVGDTQYF. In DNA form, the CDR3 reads TGTGCCAGCAGCTTAGTGGGAGGCGTTGGAGATACGCAGTATTTT.

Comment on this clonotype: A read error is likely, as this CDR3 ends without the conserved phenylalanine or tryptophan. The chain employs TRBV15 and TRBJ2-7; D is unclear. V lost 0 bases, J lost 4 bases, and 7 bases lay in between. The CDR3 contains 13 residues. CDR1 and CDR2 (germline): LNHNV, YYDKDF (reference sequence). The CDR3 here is CATSRDDLYEQYL. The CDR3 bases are TGTGCCACCAGCAGAGATGATCTGTACGAGCAGTACCTC.

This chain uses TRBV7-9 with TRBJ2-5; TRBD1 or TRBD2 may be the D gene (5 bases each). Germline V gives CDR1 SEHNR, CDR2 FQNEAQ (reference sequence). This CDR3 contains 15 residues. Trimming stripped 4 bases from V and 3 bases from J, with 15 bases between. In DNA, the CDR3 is TGTGCCAGCAGCTACCCGGGGACCGACGAAGAGACCCAGTACTTC. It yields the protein CASSYPGTDEETQYF. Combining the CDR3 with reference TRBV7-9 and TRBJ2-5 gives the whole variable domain DTGVSQNPRHKITKRGQNVTFRCDPISEHNRLYWYRQTLGQGPEFLTYFQNEAQLEKSRLLSDRFSAERPKGSFSTLEIQRTEQGDSAMYLCASSYPGTDEETQYFGPGTRLLVL.